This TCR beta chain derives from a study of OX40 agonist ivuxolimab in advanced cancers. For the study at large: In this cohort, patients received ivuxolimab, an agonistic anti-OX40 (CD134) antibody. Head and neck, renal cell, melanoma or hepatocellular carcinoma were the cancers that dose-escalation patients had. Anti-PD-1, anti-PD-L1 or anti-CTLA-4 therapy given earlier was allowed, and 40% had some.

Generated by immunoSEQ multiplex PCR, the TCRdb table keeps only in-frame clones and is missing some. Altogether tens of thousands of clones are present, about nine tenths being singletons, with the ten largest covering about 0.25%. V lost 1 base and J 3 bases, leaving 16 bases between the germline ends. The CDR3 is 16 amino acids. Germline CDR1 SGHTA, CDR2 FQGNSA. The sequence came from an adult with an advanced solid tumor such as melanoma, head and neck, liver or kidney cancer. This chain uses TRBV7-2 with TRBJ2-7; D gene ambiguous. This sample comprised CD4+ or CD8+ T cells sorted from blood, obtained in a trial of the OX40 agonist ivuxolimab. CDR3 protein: CASSLVRARFDYEQYF. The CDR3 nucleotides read TGTGCCAGCAGCTTAGTTCGTGCCCGTTTTGACTACGAGCAGTACTTC.